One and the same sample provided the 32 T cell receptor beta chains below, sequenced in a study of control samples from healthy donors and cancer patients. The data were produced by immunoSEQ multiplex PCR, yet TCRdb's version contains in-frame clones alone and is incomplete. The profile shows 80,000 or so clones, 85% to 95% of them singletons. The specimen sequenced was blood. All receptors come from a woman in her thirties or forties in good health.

CDR3 protein: CASSLGTGGFQPQHF. The CDR3 bases are TGTGCCAGCAGTTTGGGGACAGGGGGCTTTCAGCCCCAGCATTTT. The genes are TRBV27 and TRBJ1-5, with 12 bases fitting TRBD1. The J segment lost 6 bases and the V segment lost 3 bases, leaving 3 bases of the junction unmatched. The germline gives CDR1 MNHEY, CDR2 SMNVEV (reference sequence). The CDR3 loop spans 15 amino acids.

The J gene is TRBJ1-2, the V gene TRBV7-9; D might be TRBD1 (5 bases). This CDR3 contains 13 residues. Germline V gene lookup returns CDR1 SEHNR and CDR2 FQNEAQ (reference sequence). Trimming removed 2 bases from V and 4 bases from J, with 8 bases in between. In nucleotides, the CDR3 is TGTGCCAGCAGCTTAACAGGTTCCTATGGCTACACCTTC. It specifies CASSLTGSYGYTF.

CDR3 sequence: CASSSTPSGGPYEQYF. Written as DNA, the CDR3 is TGTGCCAGCAGCTCGACTCCTAGCGGGGGGCCCTACGAGCAGTACTTC. The chain joins TRBV7-8 to TRBJ2-7; 11 nucleotides align to TRBD2. CDR3 length equals 16 residues. Germline V gene lookup returns CDR1 SGHVS and CDR2 FQNEAQ. V dropped 4 bases and J dropped 2; count of bases not matched to a gene: 7.

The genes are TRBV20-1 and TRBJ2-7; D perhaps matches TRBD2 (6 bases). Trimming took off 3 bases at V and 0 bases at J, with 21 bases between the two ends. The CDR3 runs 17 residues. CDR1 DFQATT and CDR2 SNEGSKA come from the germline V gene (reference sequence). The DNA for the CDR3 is TGCAGTGCTAGTCCGCTCGGGGACTTGATTCCCTCCTACGAGCAGTACTTC. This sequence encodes CSASPLGDLIPSYEQYF.

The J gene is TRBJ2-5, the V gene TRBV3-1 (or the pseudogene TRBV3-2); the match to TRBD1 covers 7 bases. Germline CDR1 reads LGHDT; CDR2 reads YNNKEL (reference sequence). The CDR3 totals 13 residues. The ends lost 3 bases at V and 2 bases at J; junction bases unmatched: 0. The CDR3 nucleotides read TGTGCCAGCAGCCAGACAGGGCAAGAGACCCAGTACTTC. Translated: CASSQTGQETQYF.

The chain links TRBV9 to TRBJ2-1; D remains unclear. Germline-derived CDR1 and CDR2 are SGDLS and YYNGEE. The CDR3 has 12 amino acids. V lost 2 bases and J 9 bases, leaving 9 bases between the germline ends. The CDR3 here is CASSVPGGEQFF. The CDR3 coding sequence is TGTGCCAGCAGCGTTCCCGGCGGTGAGCAGTTCTTC.

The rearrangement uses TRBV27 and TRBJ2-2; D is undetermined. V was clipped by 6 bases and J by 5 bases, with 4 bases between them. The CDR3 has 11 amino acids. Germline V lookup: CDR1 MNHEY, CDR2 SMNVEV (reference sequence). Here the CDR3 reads CASSGTGELFF. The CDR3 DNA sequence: TGTGCCAGCAGCGGAACCGGGGAGCTGTTTTTT.

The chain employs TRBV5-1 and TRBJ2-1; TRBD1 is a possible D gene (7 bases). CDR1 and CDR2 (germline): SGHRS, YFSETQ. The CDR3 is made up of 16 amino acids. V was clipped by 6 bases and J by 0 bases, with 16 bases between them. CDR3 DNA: TGCGCCAGCATCCCCTCAGGGGGAGGCTCCTACAATGAGCAGTTCTTC. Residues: CASIPSGGGSYNEQFF. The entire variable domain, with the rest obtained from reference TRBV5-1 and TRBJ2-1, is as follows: KAGVTQTPRYLIKTRGQQVTLSCSPISGHRSVSWYQQTPGQGLQFLFEYFSETQRNKGNFPGRFSGRQFSNSRSEMNVSTLELGDSALYLCASIPSGGGSYNEQFFGPGTRLTVL.

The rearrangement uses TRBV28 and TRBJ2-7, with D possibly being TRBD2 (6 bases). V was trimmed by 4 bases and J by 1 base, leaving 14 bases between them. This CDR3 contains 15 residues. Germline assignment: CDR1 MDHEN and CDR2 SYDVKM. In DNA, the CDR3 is TGTGCCAGCAGTTCCCTCGGGGGTGGATCCTACGAGCAGTACTTC. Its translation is CASSSLGGGSYEQYF.

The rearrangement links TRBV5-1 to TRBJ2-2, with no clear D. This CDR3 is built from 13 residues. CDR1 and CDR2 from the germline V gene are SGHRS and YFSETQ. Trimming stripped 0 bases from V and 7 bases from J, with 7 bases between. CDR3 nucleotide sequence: TGCGCCAGCAGCTTGGCCCCTGGCGGGGAGCTGTTTTTT. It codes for CASSLAPGGELFF.

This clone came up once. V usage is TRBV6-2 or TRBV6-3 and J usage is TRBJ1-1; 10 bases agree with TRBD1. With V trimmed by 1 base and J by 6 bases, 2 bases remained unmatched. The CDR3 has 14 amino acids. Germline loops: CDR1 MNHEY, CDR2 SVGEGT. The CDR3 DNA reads TGTGCCAGCAGTTACTGGGACAGGGGTTCTGAAGCTTTCTTT. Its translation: CASSYWDRGSEAFF.

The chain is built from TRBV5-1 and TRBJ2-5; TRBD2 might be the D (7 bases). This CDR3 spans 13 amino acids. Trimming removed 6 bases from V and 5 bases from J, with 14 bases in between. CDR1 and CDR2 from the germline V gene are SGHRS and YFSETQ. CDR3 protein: CASNPGGGETQYF. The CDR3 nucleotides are TGCGCCAGCAATCCGGGGGGCGGGGAGACCCAGTACTTC.

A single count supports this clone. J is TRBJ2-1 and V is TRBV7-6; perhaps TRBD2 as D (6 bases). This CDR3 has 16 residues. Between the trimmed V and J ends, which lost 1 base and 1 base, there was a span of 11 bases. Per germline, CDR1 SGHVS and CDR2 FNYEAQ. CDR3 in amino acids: CASSLVARGSYNEQFF. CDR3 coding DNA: TGTGCCAGCAGCTTAGTGGCGCGGGGATCCTACAATGAGCAGTTCTTC.

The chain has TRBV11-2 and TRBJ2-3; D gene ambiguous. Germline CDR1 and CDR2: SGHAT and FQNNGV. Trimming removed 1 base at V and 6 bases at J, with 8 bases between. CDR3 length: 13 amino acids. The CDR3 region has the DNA TGTGCCAGCAGCTTAGTCGCAGGTGATACGCAGTATTTT. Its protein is CASSLVAGDTQYF.

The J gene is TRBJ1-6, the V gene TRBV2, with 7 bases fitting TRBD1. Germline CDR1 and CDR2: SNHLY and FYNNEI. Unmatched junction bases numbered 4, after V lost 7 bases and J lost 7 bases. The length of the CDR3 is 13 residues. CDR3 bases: TGTGCCAGCAAGGGGGCGCGGAATTCACCCCTCCACTTT. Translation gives CASKGARNSPLHF.

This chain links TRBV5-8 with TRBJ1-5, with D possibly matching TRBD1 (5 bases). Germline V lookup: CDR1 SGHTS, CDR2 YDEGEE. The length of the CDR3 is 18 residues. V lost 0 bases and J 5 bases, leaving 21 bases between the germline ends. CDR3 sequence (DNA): TGTGCCAGCAGCTTGGTGCAGGGATGGTTTGTTTCTGATCAGCCCCAGCATTTT. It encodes CASSLVQGWFVSDQPQHF.

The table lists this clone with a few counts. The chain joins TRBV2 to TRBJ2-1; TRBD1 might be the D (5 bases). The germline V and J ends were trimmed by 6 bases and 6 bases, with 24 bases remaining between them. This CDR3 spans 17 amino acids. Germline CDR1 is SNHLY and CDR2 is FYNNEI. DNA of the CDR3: TGTGCCAGCAGATCCCCAGCGTCAGGGATTATTGGCAATGAGCAGTTCTTC. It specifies CASRSPASGIIGNEQFF.

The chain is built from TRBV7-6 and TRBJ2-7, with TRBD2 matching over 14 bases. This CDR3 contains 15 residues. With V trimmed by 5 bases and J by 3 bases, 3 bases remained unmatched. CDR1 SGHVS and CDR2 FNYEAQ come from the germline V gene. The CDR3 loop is CASSQGTSGSYEQYF. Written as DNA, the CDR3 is TGTGCCAGCAGCCAAGGGACTAGCGGGAGCTACGAGCAGTACTTC.

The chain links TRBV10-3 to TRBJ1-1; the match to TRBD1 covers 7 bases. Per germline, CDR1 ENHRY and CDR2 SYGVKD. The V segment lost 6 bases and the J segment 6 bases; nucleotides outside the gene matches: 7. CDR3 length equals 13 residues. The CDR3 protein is CAISPGQSPEAFF. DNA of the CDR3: TGTGCCATCAGCCCGGGACAGAGCCCTGAAGCTTTCTTT.

The CDR3 protein is CASSYKDTQYF. As DNA, the CDR3 is TGTGCCAGCAGTTACAAGGATACGCAGTATTTT. The chain is built from TRBV6-6 and TRBJ2-3, with D unclear. Trimming cost V 2 bases and J 6 bases, with 3 bases left between them. Germline CDR1 MNHNY, CDR2 SVGAGI (reference sequence). This CDR3 spans 11 amino acids.

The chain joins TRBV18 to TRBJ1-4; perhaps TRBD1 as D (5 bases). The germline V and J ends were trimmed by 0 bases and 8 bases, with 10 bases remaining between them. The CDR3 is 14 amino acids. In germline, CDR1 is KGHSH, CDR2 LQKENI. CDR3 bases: TGTGCCAGCTCACCACCAGGGGCCCCCGAAAAACTGTTTTTT. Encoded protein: CASSPPGAPEKLFF.

CDR3 in DNA: TGTGCCAGCAGTTCCCTTGGGAACATTCAGTACTTC. Translation gives CASSSLGNIQYF. The rearrangement links TRBV7-9 to TRBJ2-4; no reliable D call. The CDR3 is made up of 12 amino acids. Germline V gene lookup returns CDR1 SEHNR and CDR2 FQNEAQ (reference sequence). The V and J ends lost 6 bases and 7 bases respectively, with 10 bases between them.

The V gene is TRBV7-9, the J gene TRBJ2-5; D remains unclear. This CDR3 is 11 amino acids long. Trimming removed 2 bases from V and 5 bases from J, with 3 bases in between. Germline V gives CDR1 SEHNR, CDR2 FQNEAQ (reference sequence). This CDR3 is CASSLTETQYF. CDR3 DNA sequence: TGTGCCAGCAGCTTAACGGAGACCCAGTACTTC.

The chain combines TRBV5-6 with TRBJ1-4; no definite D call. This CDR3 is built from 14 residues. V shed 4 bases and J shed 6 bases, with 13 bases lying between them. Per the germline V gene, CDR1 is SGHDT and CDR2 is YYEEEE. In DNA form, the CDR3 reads TGTGCCAGCAGCAGCGCCACGGTGGATGAAAAACTGTTTTTT. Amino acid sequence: CASSSATVDEKLFF.

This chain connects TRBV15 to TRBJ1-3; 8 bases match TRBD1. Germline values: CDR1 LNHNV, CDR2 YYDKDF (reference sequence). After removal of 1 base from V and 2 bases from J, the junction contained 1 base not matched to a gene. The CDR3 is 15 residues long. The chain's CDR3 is CATSRVRGPGNTIYF. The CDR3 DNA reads TGTGCCACCAGCAGAGTCAGGGGGCCTGGAAACACCATATATTTT.

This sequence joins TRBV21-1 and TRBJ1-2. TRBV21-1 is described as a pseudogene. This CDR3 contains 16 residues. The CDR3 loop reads CASSEKTVKRIYGYTF. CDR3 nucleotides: TGTGCCAGCAGCGAAAAGACGGTCAAGAGAATCTATGGCTACACCTTC.

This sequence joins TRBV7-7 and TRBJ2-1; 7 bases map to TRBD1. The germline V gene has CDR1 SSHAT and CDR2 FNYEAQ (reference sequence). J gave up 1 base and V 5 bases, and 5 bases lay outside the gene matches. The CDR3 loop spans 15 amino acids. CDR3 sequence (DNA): TGTGCCAGCAGCGGTGGGACAGTATCCTACAATGAGCAGTTCTTC. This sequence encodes CASSGGTVSYNEQFF.

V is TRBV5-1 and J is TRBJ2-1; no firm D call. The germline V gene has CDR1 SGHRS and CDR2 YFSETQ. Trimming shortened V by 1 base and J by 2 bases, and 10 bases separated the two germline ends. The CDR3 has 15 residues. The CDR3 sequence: CASSLLGPTYNEQFF. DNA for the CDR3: TGCGCCAGCAGCTTGTTGGGCCCTACCTACAATGAGCAGTTCTTC.

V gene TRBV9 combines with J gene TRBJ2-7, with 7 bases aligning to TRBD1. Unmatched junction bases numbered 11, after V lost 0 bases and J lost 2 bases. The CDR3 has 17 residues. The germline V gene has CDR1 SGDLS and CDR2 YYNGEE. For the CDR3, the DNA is TGTGCCAGCAGCGTAGTCCGGGACAGTCAAAGCCCCTACGAGCAGTACTTC. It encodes CASSVVRDSQSPYEQYF.

The CDR3 bases are TGTGCCAGCAGCCGGGGGGATCAAGAGACCCAGTACTTC. Translating gives CASSRGDQETQYF. J is TRBJ2-5 and V is TRBV2, with 7 bases fitting TRBD2. There are 13 residues in the CDR3. Germline trimming cut 6 bases from V and 2 bases from J; bases unmatched to any gene: 3. Germline lookup yields CDR1 SNHLY and CDR2 FYNNEI.

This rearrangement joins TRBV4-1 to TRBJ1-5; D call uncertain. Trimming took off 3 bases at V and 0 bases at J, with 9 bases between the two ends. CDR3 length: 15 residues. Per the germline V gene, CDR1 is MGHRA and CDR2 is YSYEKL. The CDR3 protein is CASSQDGLSNQPQHF. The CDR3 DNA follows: TGCGCCAGCAGCCAGGACGGGCTTAGCAATCAGCCCCAGCATTTT.

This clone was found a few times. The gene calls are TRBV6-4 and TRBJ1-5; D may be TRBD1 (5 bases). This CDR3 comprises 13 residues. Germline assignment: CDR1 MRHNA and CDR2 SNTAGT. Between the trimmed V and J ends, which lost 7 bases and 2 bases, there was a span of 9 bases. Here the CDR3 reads CASKGDGNQPQHF. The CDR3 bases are TGTGCCAGCAAAGGGGATGGCAATCAGCCCCAGCATTTT.